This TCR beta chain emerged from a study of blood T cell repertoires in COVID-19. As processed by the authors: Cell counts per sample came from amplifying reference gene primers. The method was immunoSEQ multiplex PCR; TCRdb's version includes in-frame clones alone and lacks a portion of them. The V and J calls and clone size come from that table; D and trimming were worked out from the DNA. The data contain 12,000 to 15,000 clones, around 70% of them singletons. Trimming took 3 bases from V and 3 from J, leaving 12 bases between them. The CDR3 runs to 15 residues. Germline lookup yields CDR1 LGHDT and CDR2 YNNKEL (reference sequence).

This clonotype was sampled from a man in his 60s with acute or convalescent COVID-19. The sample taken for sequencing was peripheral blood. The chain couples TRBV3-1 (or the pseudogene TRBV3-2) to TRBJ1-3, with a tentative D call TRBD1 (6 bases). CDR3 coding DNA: TGTGCCAGCAGCCAGACTGGGGGCGGTGGAAACACCATATATTTT. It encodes CASSQTGGGGNTIYF.